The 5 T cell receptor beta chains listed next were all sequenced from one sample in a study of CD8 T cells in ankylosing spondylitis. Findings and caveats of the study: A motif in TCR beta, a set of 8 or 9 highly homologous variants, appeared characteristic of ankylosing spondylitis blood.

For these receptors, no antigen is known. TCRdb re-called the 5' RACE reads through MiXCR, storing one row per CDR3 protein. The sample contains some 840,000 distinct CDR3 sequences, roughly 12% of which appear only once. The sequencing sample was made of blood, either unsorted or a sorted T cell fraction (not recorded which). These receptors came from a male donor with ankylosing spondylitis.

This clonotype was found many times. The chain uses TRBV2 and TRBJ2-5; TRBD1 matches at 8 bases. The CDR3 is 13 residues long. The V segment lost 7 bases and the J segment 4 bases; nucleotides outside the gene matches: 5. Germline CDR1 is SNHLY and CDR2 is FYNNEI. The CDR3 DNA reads TGTGCCAGCACCAAACAGGGGGGAGAGACCCAGTACTTC. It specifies CASTKQGGETQYF.

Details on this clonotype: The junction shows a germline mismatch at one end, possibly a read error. The CDR3 sequence is CASSPTSGQENF. DNA of the CDR3: TGTGCCAGCAGTCCCACATCGGGACAGGAGAACTTC. This rearrangement joins TRBV12-3 or TRBV12-4 to TRBJ2-7, with 8 bases fitting TRBD1. The CDR3 sequence is 12 residues long.

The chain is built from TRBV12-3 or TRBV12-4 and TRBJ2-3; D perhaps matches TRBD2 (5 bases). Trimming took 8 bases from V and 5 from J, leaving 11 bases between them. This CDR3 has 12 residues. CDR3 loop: CASPGLGDTQYF. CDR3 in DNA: TGTGCCAGCCCGGGGTTGGGAGATACGCAGTATTTT.

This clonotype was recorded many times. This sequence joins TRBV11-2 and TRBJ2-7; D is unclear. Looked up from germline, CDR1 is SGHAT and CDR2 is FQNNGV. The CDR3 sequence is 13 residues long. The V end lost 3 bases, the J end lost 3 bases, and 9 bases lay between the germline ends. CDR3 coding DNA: TGTGCCAGCAGCTTCGGTACTAACTACGAGCAGTACTTC. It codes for CASSFGTNYEQYF.

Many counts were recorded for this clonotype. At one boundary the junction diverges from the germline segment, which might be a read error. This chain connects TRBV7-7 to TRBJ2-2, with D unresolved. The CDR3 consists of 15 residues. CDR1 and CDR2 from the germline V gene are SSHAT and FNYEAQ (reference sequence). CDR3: CASSFDWSETGELFF. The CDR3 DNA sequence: TGTGCTAGCAGCTTCGATTGGTCGGAAACCGGGGAGCTGTTTTTT. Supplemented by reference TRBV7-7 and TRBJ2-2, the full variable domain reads GAGVSQSPRYKVTKRGQDVTLRCDPISSHATLYWYQQALGQGPEFLTYFNYEAQPDKSGLPSDRFSAERPEGSISTLTIQRTEQRDSAMYRCASSFDWSETGELFFGEGSRLTVL.